The 31 T cell receptor beta chains below all came from one sample that was sequenced in a study of lymphopenia after photon versus proton radiotherapy. Assay: immunoSEQ multiplex PCR; the TCRdb copy retains only in-frame clones and omits some. The sample has about 65,000 clones, about 90% seen once. The starting material was peripheral blood, obtained from a patient treated with proton-based radiotherapy. All receptors come from a man older than 75 with esophageal cancer.

This clone was counted between two and nine times. V and J are TRBV25-1 and TRBJ1-4; D may be TRBD1 (5 bases). Trimming left V 3 bases short and J 8 bases short, with 16 bases between. This CDR3 spans 15 amino acids. Germline V CDR1 and CDR2: MGHDK, SYGVNS. In nucleotides, the CDR3 is TGTGCCAGCAGTGAGGCTGGGGCGCCGAGGGAAAAACTGTTTTTT. Translated: CASSEAGAPREKLFF.

The genes are TRBV9 and TRBJ2-7; 7 nucleotides match TRBD2. This CDR3 is built from 15 residues. The V gene's germline CDR1 is SGDLS and CDR2 YYNGEE. The J segment lost 2 bases and the V segment lost 1 base, leaving 6 bases of the junction unmatched. The CDR3 protein is CASSVMDGRTYEQYF. In DNA form, the CDR3 reads TGTGCCAGCAGCGTAATGGACGGGAGGACCTACGAGCAGTACTTC.

This clone was seen only a few times. The rearrangement links TRBV5-1 to TRBJ2-3, with D perhaps TRBD1 (5 bases). CDR3 length equals 15 residues. Germline values: CDR1 SGHRS, CDR2 YFSETQ. Trimming left V 2 bases short and J 4 bases short, with 14 bases between. The CDR3, as DNA: TGCGCCAGCAGCTTTTCGGCCCAGGGCGCAGATACGCAGTATTTT. Translated, it gives CASSFSAQGADTQYF.

V is TRBV27 and J is TRBJ2-2; D is tentatively TRBD1 or TRBD2 (5 bases each). Germline V gives CDR1 MNHEY, CDR2 SMNVEV (reference sequence). The CDR3 loop spans 14 amino acids. Deletions cut 5 bases from V and 6 bases from J, with 13 bases between. Here the CDR3 DNA reads TGTGCCAGCAGTACCTGGCAGGGAGCCGGGGAGCTGTTTTTT. This translates into CASSTWQGAGELFF.

This sequence joins TRBV5-1 and TRBJ2-7, with a tentative D call TRBD2 (5 bases). Trimming cost V 0 bases and J 7 bases, with 5 bases left between them. The V gene's germline CDR1 is SGHRS and CDR2 YFSETQ. The CDR3 is 11 residues long. Here the CDR3 reads CASSLAGEQYF. The CDR3 DNA reads as TGCGCCAGCAGCTTGGCGGGGGAGCAGTACTTC.

This sequence joins TRBV9 and TRBJ2-1; TRBD2 might be the D (6 bases). CDR1 and CDR2 from the germline V gene are SGDLS and YYNGEE. Trimming removed 3 bases at V and 2 bases at J, with 21 bases between. The CDR3 spans 18 residues. CDR3 nucleotides: TGTGCCAGCAGCGGCGGCACGGCACTAGCCCCCGCCTACAATGAGCAGTTCTTC. Amino acid sequence: CASSGGTALAPAYNEQFF.

The CDR3 region has the DNA TGTGCCAGCAGCTTAGCGCAAAATACGCAGTATTTT. Translation: CASSLAQNTQYF. The chain joins TRBV7-2 to TRBJ2-3, with D uncertain. Germline V gene data show CDR1 as SGHTA and CDR2 as FQGNSA. V lost 0 bases and J lost 7, with 5 bases in between. This CDR3 is built from 12 residues.

V usage is TRBV5-1 and J usage is TRBJ2-1, with 9 bases that match TRBD1. Per the germline V gene, CDR1 is SGHRS and CDR2 is YFSETQ. V was clipped by 3 bases and J by 9 bases; unmatched bases: 16. The CDR3 is made up of 17 amino acids. CDR3 residues: CASSSSLGQGGVGEQFF. CDR3 nucleotides: TGCGCCAGCAGCTCATCCTTGGGACAGGGTGGGGTAGGTGAGCAGTTCTTC.

The V call is TRBV7-2, the J call TRBJ2-1; 8 bases line up with TRBD2. Unmatched junction bases numbered 9, after V lost 2 bases and J lost 6 bases. Looked up from germline, CDR1 is SGHTA and CDR2 is FQGNSA. There are 16 residues in the CDR3. CDR3 in DNA: TGTGCCAGCAGCTTATGGGGTAGCGGGGCTACCAATGAGCAGTTCTTC. Encoded protein: CASSLWGSGATNEQFF. Combining the CDR3 with reference TRBV7-2 and TRBJ2-1 gives the whole variable domain GAGVSQSPSNKVTEKGKDVELRCDPISGHTALYWYRQSLGQGLEFLIYFQGNSAPDKSGLPSDRFSAERTGGSVSTLTIQRTQQEDSAVYLCASSLWGSGATNEQFFGPGTRLTVL.

The chain combines TRBV5-6 with TRBJ1-4; D uncertain. V was shortened by 0 bases and J by 5 bases, with 5 bases between the two germline ends. CDR1 and CDR2 (germline): SGHDT, YYEEEE. CDR3 size: 13 residues. Written as DNA, the CDR3 is TGTGCCAGCAGCTTGGATGACAATGAAAAACTGTTTTTT. Its protein product is CASSLDDNEKLFF. Complete variable domain (other parts from reference TRBV5-6 and TRBJ1-4): DAGVTQSPTHLIKTRGQQVTLRCSPKSGHDTVSWYQQALGQGPQFIFQYYEEEERQRGNFPDRFSGHQFPNYSSELNVNALLLGDSALYLCASSLDDNEKLFFGSGTQLSVL.

V is TRBV5-4 and J is TRBJ2-5; TRBD2 matches at 16 bases. The CDR3 is 17 amino acids. Germline CDR1 is SGHNT and CDR2 is YYREEE (reference sequence). V lost 4 bases, J lost 2 bases, and 5 bases stayed unmatched. The CDR3 spells CASSRGTSGGGQETQYF. In nucleotides, the CDR3 is TGTGCCAGCAGCCGCGGGACTAGCGGGGGGGGGCAAGAGACCCAGTACTTC.

The V call is TRBV7-7, the J call TRBJ2-1; 7 nucleotides agree with TRBD2. Losses at the gene ends were 2 bases for V and 3 bases for J; bases not matched to a gene: 7. The germline V gene encodes CDR1 SSHAT and CDR2 FNYEAQ (reference sequence). CDR3 size: 16 residues. CDR3 sequence (DNA): TGTGCCAGCAGCTTAAGGGCGGGAGACGTCTACAATGAGCAGTTCTTC. This gives the protein CASSLRAGDVYNEQFF.

The genes are TRBV30 and TRBJ1-6; possible D gene TRBD1, 5 bases. Trimming left V 4 bases short and J 7 bases short, with 17 bases between. CDR3 length equals 15 residues. Germline assignment: CDR1 GTSNPN and CDR2 SVGIG (reference sequence). CDR3 sequence (DNA): TGTGCCTGGACTCGAAACAGAAGGGGCAATTCACCCCTCCACTTT. This gives the protein CAWTRNRRGNSPLHF.

This CDR3 is CASSLGRGGNSPLHF. The CDR3 nucleotides are TGCGCCAGCAGCTTGGGCAGGGGGGGTAATTCACCCCTCCACTTT. The chain employs TRBV5-1 and TRBJ1-6, with TRBD1 identical over 7 bases. The CDR3 loop spans 15 amino acids. Germline V gene lookup returns CDR1 SGHRS and CDR2 YFSETQ. V lost 0 bases to trimming and J lost 6 bases; unmatched junction nucleotides: 3.

This clone was observed once. This sequence joins TRBV7-6 and TRBJ1-1, with a tentative D call TRBD1 (5 bases). Germline V lookup: CDR1 SGHVS, CDR2 FNYEAQ. The CDR3 has 14 residues. Trimming stripped 1 base from V and 2 bases from J, with 8 bases between. Here the CDR3 reads CASSLGRDNTEAFF. CDR3 nucleotides: TGTGCCAGCAGCTTAGGTAGGGACAACACTGAAGCTTTCTTT.

V is TRBV7-8 and J is TRBJ1-2, with D hard to call. The ends were cut back, 5 bases at V and 4 bases at J, with 23 bases in the middle. Germline V gene lookup returns CDR1 SGHVS and CDR2 FQNEAQ. The CDR3 has 17 residues. The CDR3 loop reads CASSRLTRRGSPYGYTF. CDR3 coding DNA: TGTGCCAGCAGCCGGCTGACAAGGCGCGGGAGCCCCTATGGCTACACCTTC.

This chain connects TRBV5-5 to TRBJ2-1; 8 bases line up with TRBD2. Germline V gene sequence: CDR1 SGHKS, CDR2 YYEKEE (reference sequence). This CDR3 has 15 amino acids. With 2 bases clipped from V and 0 bases from J, the junction kept 1 base outside the gene matches. The CDR3 DNA reads TGTGCCAGCAGCTTTAGCGGGAACTCCTACAATGAGCAGTTCTTC. Encoded protein: CASSFSGNSYNEQFF.

This chain links TRBV5-4 with TRBJ2-3; D not certain. The CDR3 spans 13 residues. V was clipped by 0 bases and J by 1 base, with 3 bases between them. Germline values: CDR1 SGHNT, CDR2 YYREEE (reference sequence). In DNA form, the CDR3 reads TGTGCCAGCAGCTTGGAACGCACAGATACGCAGTATTTT. Amino acids: CASSLERTDTQYF.

This chain connects TRBV6-4 to TRBJ2-2; 7 bases align to TRBD2. The V and J ends lost 7 bases and 2 bases, in that order; junction bases with no gene match: 7. From germline, CDR1 is MRHNA and CDR2 SNTAGT. This CDR3 is built from 15 residues. CDR3 coding DNA: TGTGCCAGCAAACATACGACTAGCAACACCGGGGAGCTGTTTTTT. It specifies CASKHTTSNTGELFF.

The chain couples TRBV5-1 to TRBJ1-4; the D gene is possibly TRBD1 (6 bases). The CDR3 is made up of 14 amino acids. V lost 4 bases, J lost 3 bases, and 10 bases lay in between. Germline V CDR1 and CDR2: SGHRS, YFSETQ. CDR3 nucleotide sequence: TGCGCCAGCAGCGGGGGGCAGGCTAATGAAAAACTGTTTTTT. Its protein product is CASSGGQANEKLFF.

The V and J genes are TRBV19 and TRBJ2-3, with D tentatively TRBD1 or TRBD2 (6 bases each). V lost 5 bases and J lost 2, with 11 bases in between. CDR3 length: 14 amino acids. CDR1 is LNHDA and CDR2 is SQIVND in the germline V gene (reference sequence). The CDR3 bases are TGTGCCAGTAGTGGAGGGGGGCACACAGATACGCAGTATTTT. This encodes CASSGGGHTDTQYF. The variable domain in full, completed from reference TRBV19 and TRBJ2-3, reads DGGITQSPKYLFRKEGQNVTLSCEQNLNHDAMYWYRQDPGQGLRLIYYSQIVNDFQKGDIAEGYSVSREKKESFPLTVTSAQKNPTAFYLCASSGGGHTDTQYFGPGTRLTVL.

A few counts support this clone. V and J are TRBV14 and TRBJ1-1; D unclear. In germline, CDR1 is SGHDN, CDR2 FVKESK. The CDR3 spans 11 residues. Trimming took off 4 bases at V and 8 bases at J, with 8 bases between the two ends. For the CDR3, the DNA is TGTGCCAGCAGCCGGGGAACGGAAGCTTTCTTT. Its protein is CASSRGTEAFF.

J is TRBJ2-6 and V is TRBV7-8; 7 positions match TRBD1. V lost 5 bases to trimming and J lost 2 bases; unmatched junction nucleotides: 3. The CDR3 runs to 15 residues. From germline, CDR1 is SGHVS and CDR2 FQNEAQ. The chain's CDR3 is CASSTGQPGANVLTF. In DNA, the CDR3 is TGTGCCAGCAGCACGGGACAGCCTGGGGCCAACGTCCTGACTTTC.

The chain combines TRBV2 with TRBJ2-6; TRBD1 aligns across 9 bases. The germline V gene has CDR1 SNHLY and CDR2 FYNNEI. The CDR3 runs 17 residues. J was trimmed by 0 bases and V by 7 bases; bases with no gene match: 7. CDR3 region: CASTPGQGTSGANVLTF. The CDR3 region has the DNA TGTGCCAGCACGCCGGGACAGGGAACCTCTGGGGCCAACGTCCTGACTTTC.

V is TRBV5-5 and J is TRBJ2-1; TRBD1 aligns across 7 bases. V shed 0 bases, J shed 8 bases, and the junction held 5 bases outside the gene matches. The CDR3 has 14 amino acids. Germline CDR1 is SGHKS and CDR2 is YYEKEE (reference sequence). CDR3 amino acids: CASSLVRGSDEQFF. The CDR3 bases are TGTGCCAGCAGCTTGGTCAGGGGGTCCGATGAGCAGTTCTTC.

V usage is TRBV20-1 and J usage is TRBJ2-5; D may be TRBD2 (5 bases). The CDR3 contains 11 residues. Germline CDR1 is DFQATT and CDR2 is SNEGSKA (reference sequence). V gave up 6 bases and J gave up 7 bases, with 12 bases separating them. Here the CDR3 reads CSAKGEGTQYF. CDR3 coding DNA: TGCAGTGCGAAGGGTGAGGGGACCCAGTACTTC.

The chain couples TRBV27 to TRBJ2-5; TRBD2 is a possible D gene (6 bases). The germline gives CDR1 MNHEY, CDR2 SMNVEV (reference sequence). V was pared by 7 bases and J by 5 bases, with 17 bases between. The CDR3 extends over 14 amino acids. This CDR3 is CASTSGSAGETQYF. The CDR3 region has the DNA TGTGCCAGCACCTCCGGGAGCGCCGGTGAGACCCAGTACTTC.

The rearrangement uses TRBV11-2 and TRBJ2-7; maybe TRBD1 (6 bases). Germline V gene lookup returns CDR1 SGHAT and CDR2 FQNNGV. V dropped 4 bases and J dropped 6 bases, with 16 bases sitting between them. The CDR3 totals 14 residues. CDR3 amino acids: CASSYSGQGSEQYF. CDR3 nucleotide sequence: TGTGCCAGCAGCTATTCGGGACAAGGTAGCGAGCAGTACTTC.

The chain carries TRBV6-5 and TRBJ2-1; 8 nucleotides align to TRBD1. This CDR3 is built from 12 residues. Germline values: CDR1 MNHEY, CDR2 SVGAGI. V shed 6 bases and J 8 bases; nucleotides not matched to a gene: 3. Here the CDR3 DNA reads TGTGCCAGCAGCGGACAGGGCTATGAGCAGTTCTTC. It specifies CASSGQGYEQFF.

The chain uses TRBV7-9 and TRBJ1-1; 7 bases match TRBD1. Germline V gives CDR1 SEHNR, CDR2 FQNEAQ (reference sequence). J gave up 11 bases and V 5 bases, and 14 bases lay outside the gene matches. The CDR3 is 14 residues long. The CDR3 region has the DNA TGTGCCAGCAGCCCGAAAACAGGGGAAGGAGGGGCTTTCTTT. Residues: CASSPKTGEGGAFF.

The CDR3 DNA is TGCGCCAGCAGCCCCGGGACAGGGGCAGGGTCACCCCTCCACTTT. This gives the protein CASSPGTGAGSPLHF. The V and J genes are TRBV5-1 and TRBJ1-6; 10 positions agree with TRBD1. Losses at the gene ends were 4 bases for V and 10 bases for J; bases not matched to a gene: 8. CDR1 is SGHRS, CDR2 YFSETQ, per germline. The CDR3 spans 15 residues.